The clone carrying this T cell receptor beta chain was detected only once. In the study's own analysis: Nucleated cell counts were estimated from reference gene primer amplification. Assay used: immunoSEQ multiplex PCR; TCRdb lists only in-frame clones, some missing. V, J and clone size reflect that table, while D and trimming were determined from the DNA. Seen here are about 360,000 clones, 81% observed once, and the top ten hold roughly 1.2%. This CDR3 region has 14 residues. Trimming cost V 3 bases and J 8 bases; bases outside gene matches: 9. Per the germline V gene, CDR1 is SGHKS and CDR2 is YYEKEE (reference sequence). The data were taken from a study of blood T cell repertoires in COVID-19. Study overall: T cells, B-cell-depleted T cells, or PBMCs provided the cDNA or gDNA that served as material.

The sample comprised peripheral blood. The source is a human donor with acute or convalescent COVID-19. The donor label of this sample is uncertain. This chain connects TRBV5-5 to TRBJ1-2; TRBD1 agrees at 8 bases. CDR3 sequence reads: CASSWTGSLNGYTF. As DNA, the CDR3 is TGTGCCAGCAGCTGGACAGGGAGTTTAAACGGCTACACCTTC.